Below, 17 T cell receptor beta chains from the same sample are listed, as sequenced in a study of cytomegalovirus exposure and HLA in healthy donors. The PCR had 60 Vbeta and 13 Jbeta primers. The data were produced by immunoSEQ multiplex PCR, yet TCRdb's version contains in-frame clones alone and is incomplete. The data contain over 55,000 clones, approximately 87% of them singletons. Sequenced sample: PBMCs. The receptor source for this set is a man aged 18-30 years in good health and CMV-seronegative.

The chain employs TRBV6-1 and TRBJ1-2, with 9 bases lining up with TRBD1. Per the germline V gene, CDR1 is MNHNS and CDR2 is SASEGT. The CDR3 runs 14 residues. V dropped 1 base and J dropped 10; count of bases not matched to a gene: 7. DNA for the CDR3: TGTGCCAGCAGTGAAGGGACAGGGGAGAAAGTCTACACCTTC. It specifies CASSEGTGEKVYTF.

This chain uses TRBV25-1 with TRBJ2-1; TRBD2 aligns across 7 bases. The CDR3 has 16 amino acids. Germline loops: CDR1 MGHDK, CDR2 SYGVNS. V trimming: 1 base; J trimming: 3 bases; junction bases outside the gene matches: 6. In nucleotides, the CDR3 is TGTGCCAGCAGTGAATCGACAGCGGGGAGCTACAATGAGCAGTTCTTC. Its translation: CASSESTAGSYNEQFF.

V usage is TRBV19 and J usage is TRBJ2-3, with D unresolved. Germline V gene data show CDR1 as LNHDA and CDR2 as SQIVND (reference sequence). Trimming stripped 1 base from V and 2 bases from J, with 7 bases between. The CDR3 runs 14 residues. In DNA form, the CDR3 reads TGTGCCAGTAGTATAGGGCCCCACACAGATACGCAGTATTTT. Encoded protein: CASSIGPHTDTQYF.

The chain is built from TRBV5-4 and TRBJ1-1; D possibly corresponds to TRBD1 (5 bases). This CDR3 comprises 16 residues. In germline, CDR1 is SGHNT, CDR2 YYREEE (reference sequence). The V end was cut by 3 bases, the J end by 0 bases, with 15 bases between. The CDR3 coding sequence is TGTGCCAGCAGCTCAACAAGGGGTATACTGAACACTGAAGCTTTCTTT. Protein: CASSSTRGILNTEAFF.

This clone was counted only a few times. The chain joins TRBV30 to TRBJ2-5; the match to TRBD1 covers 9 bases. The CDR3 covers 11 residues. Losses at the gene ends were 1 base for V and 13 bases for J; bases not matched to a gene: 4. Germline loops: CDR1 GTSNPN, CDR2 SVGIG (reference sequence). The CDR3 DNA reads as TGTGCCTGGAGTGACCGGGACAGGGCGTACTTC. This encodes CAWSDRDRAYF.

The V call is TRBV7-9, the J call TRBJ2-1; 8 nucleotides line up with TRBD1. Germline lookup yields CDR1 SEHNR and CDR2 FQNEAQ (reference sequence). CDR3 length: 15 residues. V lost 5 bases, J lost 6 bases, and 9 bases stayed unmatched. As DNA, the CDR3 is TGTGCCAGCAGCACCTCGGGACAGGAGGGCAATGAGCAGTTCTTC. As protein: CASSTSGQEGNEQFF.

The chain recombines TRBV30 with TRBJ2-7; possibly TRBD2 for D (5 bases). Trimming removed 0 bases from V and 2 bases from J, with 8 bases in between. The CDR3 sequence is 13 residues long. The germline gives CDR1 GTSNPN, CDR2 SVGIG (reference sequence). CDR3 sequence (DNA): TGTGCCTGGAGTGTGGCGGGTGCCTACGAGCAGTACTTC. It specifies CAWSVAGAYEQYF. Full variable domain (outside the CDR3, taken from reference TRBV30 and TRBJ2-7): SQTIHQWPATLVQPVGSPLSLECTVEGTSNPNLYWYRQAAGRGLQLLFYSVGIGQISSEVPQNLSASRPQDRQFILSSKKLLLSDSGFYLCAWSVAGAYEQYFGPGTRLTVT.

The V and J genes are TRBV21-1 and TRBJ1-1. TRBV21-1 is a pseudogene locus. The CDR3 covers 15 residues. The CDR3 spells CASSKSQEVNTEAFF. CDR3 coding DNA: TGTGCCAGCAGCAAAAGTCAGGAGGTGAACACTGAAGCTTTCTTT.

The rearrangement uses TRBV11-2 and TRBJ2-7; TRBD1 is a possible D gene (5 bases). V shed 5 bases and J shed 4 bases, with 9 bases lying between them. CDR3 length: 12 residues. The V gene's germline CDR1 is SGHAT and CDR2 FQNNGV. CDR3 region: CASSLQVYEQYF. In DNA, the CDR3 is TGTGCCAGCAGCCTACAGGTATACGAGCAGTACTTC.

The V call is TRBV5-1, the J call TRBJ2-7; 11 bases map to TRBD2. V lost 4 bases, J lost 6 bases, and 6 bases stayed unmatched. CDR1 SGHRS and CDR2 YFSETQ come from the germline V gene. There are 14 residues in the CDR3. CDR3 loop: CASSPSLAGGEQYF. The CDR3 DNA sequence: TGCGCCAGCAGCCCGAGCCTAGCGGGGGGCGAGCAGTACTTC.

The rearrangement uses TRBV27 and TRBJ1-6; possibly TRBD1 for D (6 bases). Germline CDR1 MNHEY, CDR2 SMNVEV (reference sequence). Deletions cut 4 bases from V and 0 bases from J, with 25 bases between. This CDR3 is 21 amino acids long. The CDR3 sequence: CASSSSHGTPVRNSYNSPLHF. CDR3 DNA sequence: TGTGCCAGCAGTTCCTCCCACGGGACACCCGTCAGGAACTCCTATAATTCACCCCTCCACTTT.

The chain links TRBV12-5 to TRBJ1-5; D is undetermined. CDR3 length: 13 residues. The germline CDR1 and CDR2 sequences are LGHNT and FRNRAP. V dropped 3 bases and J dropped 9 bases, with 12 bases sitting between them. CDR3 sequence (DNA): TGTGCTAGTGGTTTCGAGGGTGCTCTGCCCCAGCATTTT. Protein product: CASGFEGALPQHF.

This chain connects TRBV6-5 to TRBJ1-2; TRBD1 matches 7 bases. The V gene's germline CDR1 is MNHEY and CDR2 SVGAGI. The V segment lost 2 bases and the J segment 0 bases; nucleotides outside the gene matches: 6. This CDR3 is built from 16 residues. The CDR3 nucleotides read TGTGCCAGCAGTTACCAGGAGGACAGGACTAACTATGGCTACACCTTC. It is translated as CASSYQEDRTNYGYTF.

The V gene is TRBV5-1, the J gene TRBJ2-7, with 11 bases fitting TRBD2. The CDR3 loop spans 14 amino acids. Per germline, CDR1 SGHRS and CDR2 YFSETQ. The junction had 2 bases not matched to a gene; V was cut back by 0 bases and J by 6 bases. CDR3 in DNA: TGCGCCAGCAGCTTGGATGGGACTAGCGGCGAGCAGTACTTC. Translated, it gives CASSLDGTSGEQYF.

This chain uses TRBV5-1 with TRBJ1-1; 11 bases are shared with TRBD1. The germline CDR1 and CDR2 sequences are SGHRS and YFSETQ. The V segment lost 4 bases and the J segment 4 bases; nucleotides outside the gene matches: 0. The CDR3 sequence is 13 residues long. CDR3 loop: CASSGTGGTEAFF. The CDR3 DNA sequence: TGCGCCAGCAGCGGGACAGGGGGCACTGAAGCTTTCTTT. The full variable domain, completed using reference TRBV5-1 and TRBJ1-1, is KAGVTQTPRYLIKTRGQQVTLSCSPISGHRSVSWYQQTPGQGLQFLFEYFSETQRNKGNFPGRFSGRQFSNSRSEMNVSTLELGDSALYLCASSGTGGTEAFFGQGTRLTVV.

J is TRBJ1-2 and V is TRBV19, with 11 nucleotides matching TRBD1. Germline V lookup: CDR1 LNHDA, CDR2 SQIVND (reference sequence). Unmatched junction bases numbered 2, after V lost 5 bases and J lost 3 bases. CDR3 length: 14 residues. CDR3 in DNA: TGTGCCAGTAGTGCGGGACAGGGGGACTATGGCTACACCTTC. It translates to CASSAGQGDYGYTF.

J is TRBJ2-1 and V is TRBV29-1, with a weak D call TRBD2 (5 bases). This CDR3 spans 9 amino acids. V lost 7 bases and J lost 10, with 8 bases in between. CDR1 is SQVTM, CDR2 ANQGSEA, per germline. CDR3 amino acids: CSAPGEQFF. DNA for the CDR3: TGCAGCGCCCCGGGGGAGCAGTTCTTC.